One and the same sample provided the 21 T cell receptor beta chains below, sequenced in a study of blood T cell repertoires in COVID-19. Measured with immunoSEQ multiplex PCR; TCRdb has only the in-frame clones, and not every one. The sample lists around 700,000 clones, about 90% occurring once. The sample consisted of peripheral blood. The receptors here all came from a woman aged 18-29 years with acute or convalescent COVID-19.

The chain uses TRBV24-1 and TRBJ2-3, with TRBD1 as a possible D gene (5 bases). This CDR3 region has 14 residues. Trimming took off 3 bases at V and 3 bases at J, with 9 bases between the two ends. CDR1 KGHDR and CDR2 SFDVKD come from the germline V gene. CDR3 DNA sequence: TGTGCCACCAGTGATGGACATCCGACAGATACGCAGTATTTT. Its translation is CATSDGHPTDTQYF.

This chain links TRBV4-1 with TRBJ2-1, with 11 bases identical to TRBD1. This CDR3 is built from 18 residues. The V gene's germline CDR1 is MGHRA and CDR2 YSYEKL. V was clipped by 4 bases and J by 0 bases; unmatched bases: 8. For the CDR3, the DNA is TGCGCCAGCAGCCGGGGACAGGGGGAAATGAGCTCCTACAATGAGCAGTTCTTC. It yields the protein CASSRGQGEMSSYNEQFF.

The chain couples TRBV30 to TRBJ1-2; unclear D gene. In germline, CDR1 is GTSNPN, CDR2 SVGIG (reference sequence). This CDR3 has 13 amino acids. Trimming cost V 1 base and J 4 bases, with 10 bases left between them. As DNA, the CDR3 is TGTGCCTGGAGTGAACAACGGGTCTATGGCTACACCTTC. Protein sequence: CAWSEQRVYGYTF.

Written as DNA, the CDR3 is TGTGCCAGCAGTTACCTCGGACAGGGGGCCGGGGAGCTGTTTTTT. As protein: CASSYLGQGAGELFF. The V call is TRBV6-2 or TRBV6-3, the J call TRBJ2-2, with 10 bases fitting TRBD1. This CDR3 spans 15 amino acids. Germline CDR1 reads MNHEY; CDR2 reads SVGEGT. The junction had 3 bases not matched to a gene; V was cut back by 2 bases and J by 6 bases.

The chain combines TRBV11-2 with TRBJ2-1; TRBD2 matches at 12 bases. The germline gives CDR1 SGHAT, CDR2 FQNNGV. After removal of 1 base from V and 0 bases from J, the junction contained 7 bases not matched to a gene. The CDR3 totals 19 residues. This CDR3 reads CASSLGRKLAGGSYNEQFF. CDR3 bases: TGTGCCAGCAGCTTAGGTCGGAAACTAGCGGGGGGCTCCTACAATGAGCAGTTCTTC.

The V and J genes are TRBV3-1 (or the pseudogene TRBV3-2) and TRBJ2-5; 8 nucleotides match TRBD1. The ends lost 4 bases at V and 5 bases at J; junction bases unmatched: 9. The CDR3 sequence is 15 residues long. CDR1 and CDR2 from the germline V gene are LGHDT and YNNKEL (reference sequence). The CDR3 loop is CASSPGTGPEETQYF. In DNA, the CDR3 is TGTGCCAGCAGCCCGGGGACAGGTCCGGAGGAGACCCAGTACTTC.

The chain couples TRBV9 to TRBJ1-4, with a tentative D call TRBD1 (5 bases). The CDR3 has 14 amino acids. Per germline, CDR1 SGDLS and CDR2 YYNGEE. Trimming shortened V by 0 bases and J by 5 bases, and 8 bases separated the two germline ends. As DNA, the CDR3 is TGTGCCAGCAGCGTAGATGGGGGGAATGAAAAACTGTTTTTT. Translated, it gives CASSVDGGNEKLFF.

The chain is built from TRBV27 and TRBJ2-1; TRBD2 matches at 8 bases. The J segment lost 7 bases and the V segment lost 6 bases, leaving 20 bases of the junction unmatched. There are 18 residues in the CDR3. The germline gives CDR1 MNHEY, CDR2 SMNVEV (reference sequence). CDR3: CASSWPIAGLPLGNEQFF. CDR3 DNA: TGTGCCAGCAGCTGGCCTATAGCGGGGCTCCCTTTGGGGAATGAGCAGTTCTTC.

The V and J genes are TRBV29-1 and TRBJ2-1, with D possibly being TRBD2 (7 bases). The CDR3 has 16 residues. Per germline, CDR1 SQVTM and CDR2 ANQGSEA. V was cut by 7 bases and J by 6 bases, with 25 bases left in between. The CDR3 DNA is TGCAGCGCAACTACGAGGGGGGGGCCTACTATCAATGAGCAGTTCTTC. Translation gives CSATTRGGPTINEQFF.

J is TRBJ1-1 and V is TRBV7-9, with TRBD1 matching over 7 bases. Germline CDR1 is SEHNR and CDR2 is FQNEAQ (reference sequence). This CDR3 contains 15 residues. V gave up 4 bases and J gave up 11 bases; unmatched junction bases: 16. The CDR3 nucleotides are TGTGCCAGCAGCTCCCAAGGGGGACAGTCCAATGCGGCTTTCTTT. It encodes CASSSQGGQSNAAFF.

In this sample, this clone turned up a few times. The chain is built from TRBV12-3 or TRBV12-4 and TRBJ1-2; D is perhaps TRBD1 (5 bases). The length of the CDR3 is 13 residues. Trimming shortened V by 4 bases and J by 8 bases, and 14 bases separated the two germline ends. CDR3 DNA sequence: TGTGCCAGCAGTTCCCGGGAGGGGCTCGGCTACACCTTC. Amino acid sequence: CASSSREGLGYTF.

This sequence joins TRBV11-2 and TRBJ1-5; TRBD1 agrees at 9 bases. Losses at the gene ends were 2 bases for V and 8 bases for J; bases not matched to a gene: 7. Germline V gene data show CDR1 as SGHAT and CDR2 as FQNNGV. The CDR3 is 15 residues long. Here the CDR3 reads CASSLSGTGRKPQHF. CDR3 bases: TGTGCCAGCAGCTTATCCGGGACAGGGCGGAAGCCCCAGCATTTT. The full variable domain, with the rest looked up from reference TRBV11-2 and TRBJ1-5, is EAGVAQSPRYKIIEKRQSVAFWCNPISGHATLYWYQQILGQGPKLLIQFQNNGVVDDSQLPKDRFSAERLKGVDSTLKIQPAKLEDSAVYLCASSLSGTGRKPQHFGDGTRLSIL.

V is TRBV30 and J is TRBJ1-2; D not certain. This CDR3 is 16 amino acids long. Trimming stripped 1 base from V and 0 bases from J, with 15 bases between. In germline, CDR1 is GTSNPN, CDR2 SVGIG (reference sequence). CDR3 DNA: TGTGCCTGGAGTGAGTTGGAGGGTTGGCCTAACTATGGCTACACCTTC. Its translation: CAWSELEGWPNYGYTF.

The J gene is TRBJ2-1, the V gene TRBV6-5; D perhaps matches TRBD2 (6 bases). Per germline, CDR1 MNHEY and CDR2 SVGAGI. V gave up 1 base and J gave up 5 bases, with 9 bases separating them. The CDR3 extends over 14 amino acids. CDR3 sequence: CASSYFRGNNEQFF. CDR3 nucleotide sequence: TGTGCCAGCAGTTACTTTCGGGGGAACAATGAGCAGTTCTTC.

This chain uses TRBV23-1 with TRBJ2-6, with 7 bases aligning to TRBD1. TRBV23-1 is an ORF, and what it does is uncertain. CDR3 length: 20 amino acids. The V segment lost 4 bases and the J segment 0 bases; nucleotides outside the gene matches: 15. CDR3 sequence (DNA): TGCGCCAGCAGTCCCCCCGTAAGGGACAGTTTTTACTCTGGGGCCAACGTCCTGACTTTC. Its translation: CASSPPVRDSFYSGANVLTF.

The chain combines TRBV7-9 with TRBJ1-2; 10 nucleotides align to TRBD1. Germline loops: CDR1 SEHNR, CDR2 FQNEAQ (reference sequence). The length of the CDR3 is 17 residues. J was trimmed by 0 bases and V by 2 bases; bases with no gene match: 6. CDR3 amino acids: CASSLRGQGRTNYGYTF. For the CDR3, the DNA is TGTGCCAGCAGCTTAAGGGGACAGGGGCGAACTAACTATGGCTACACCTTC.

This chain connects TRBV19 to TRBJ1-5, with a possible D match to TRBD1 (5 bases). Trimming stripped 5 bases from V and 10 bases from J, with 21 bases between. The CDR3 has 15 residues. Germline V CDR1 and CDR2: LNHDA, SQIVND (reference sequence). The CDR3 here is CASSEWADRLGPQHF. DNA of the CDR3: TGTGCCAGTAGTGAGTGGGCAGACAGATTGGGCCCCCAGCATTTT.

The V gene is TRBV2, the J gene TRBJ1-2; 7 positions match TRBD1. V was clipped by 2 bases and J by 4 bases; unmatched bases: 4. The CDR3 covers 14 residues. Germline values: CDR1 SNHLY, CDR2 FYNNEI. CDR3 in amino acids: CASSEPRTGYGYTF. The CDR3 DNA reads TGTGCCAGCAGTGAACCGAGGACAGGCTATGGCTACACCTTC.

V is TRBV11-2 and J is TRBJ1-2, with D possibly being TRBD1 (5 bases). The CDR3 sequence is 13 residues long. V was trimmed by 5 bases and J by 1 base, leaving 8 bases between them. Germline lookup yields CDR1 SGHAT and CDR2 FQNNGV. CDR3 in amino acids: CASSQGGNYGYTF. CDR3 DNA: TGTGCCAGCAGCCAGGGTGGTAACTATGGCTACACCTTC.

CDR3 DNA sequence: TGTGCCAGCAGTCCCCAGACCCAGGTTGGGTATGAGCAGTTCTTC. Translation gives CASSPQTQVGYEQFF. This chain uses TRBV6-5 with TRBJ2-1; D ambiguous. Trimming shortened V by 5 bases and J by 8 bases, and 19 bases separated the two germline ends. The germline CDR1 and CDR2 sequences are MNHEY and SVGAGI. CDR3 length equals 15 residues.

This chain links TRBV5-1 with TRBJ2-1, with TRBD1 as a possible D gene (6 bases). The CDR3 loop spans 13 amino acids. The germline gives CDR1 SGHRS, CDR2 YFSETQ. V lost 2 bases, J lost 6 bases, and 9 bases lay in between. Here the CDR3 reads CASSFVGANEQFF. The CDR3 nucleotides read TGCGCCAGCAGCTTCGTGGGGGCCAATGAGCAGTTCTTC.